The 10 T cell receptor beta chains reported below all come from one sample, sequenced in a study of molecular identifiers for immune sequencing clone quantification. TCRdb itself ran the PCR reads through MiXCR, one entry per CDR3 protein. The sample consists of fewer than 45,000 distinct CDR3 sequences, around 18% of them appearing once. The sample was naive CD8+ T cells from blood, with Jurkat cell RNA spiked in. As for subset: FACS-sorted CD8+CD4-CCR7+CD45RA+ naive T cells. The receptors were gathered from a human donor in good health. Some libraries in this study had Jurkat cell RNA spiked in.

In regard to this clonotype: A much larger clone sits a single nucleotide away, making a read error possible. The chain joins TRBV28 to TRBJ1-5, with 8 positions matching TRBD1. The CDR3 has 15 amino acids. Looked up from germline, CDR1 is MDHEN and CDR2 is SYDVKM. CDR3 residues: CAGSDRGISNQPQHF. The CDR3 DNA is TGTGCCGGCAGTGACAGGGGAATCAGCAATCAGCCCCAGCATTTT.

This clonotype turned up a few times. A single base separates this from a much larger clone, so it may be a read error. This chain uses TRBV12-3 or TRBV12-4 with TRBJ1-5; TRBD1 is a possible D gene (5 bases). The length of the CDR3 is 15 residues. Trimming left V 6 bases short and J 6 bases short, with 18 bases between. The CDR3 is CASSTSGRGSQPQHF. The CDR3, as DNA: TGTGCCAGCAGCACATCAGGGAGGGGAAGTCAGCCCCAGCATTTT.

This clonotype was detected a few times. The CDR3 loop reads CASSAVARPWVMHNEQFF. The CDR3 DNA reads TGCGCCAGCAGTGCGGTAGCCAGGCCCTGGGTAATGCACAATGAGCAGTTCTTC. V and J are TRBV10-1 and TRBJ2-1; D not resolved. The CDR3 runs 18 residues. Trimming cost V 4 bases and J 5 bases, with 24 bases left between them. Germline lookup yields CDR1 WNHNN and CDR2 SYGVQD (reference sequence).

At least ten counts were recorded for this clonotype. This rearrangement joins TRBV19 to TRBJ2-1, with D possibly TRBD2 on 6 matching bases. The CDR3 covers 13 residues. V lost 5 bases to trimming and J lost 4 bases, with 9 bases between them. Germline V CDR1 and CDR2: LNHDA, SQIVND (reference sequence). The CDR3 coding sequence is TGTGCCAGTAGTCTAGCGAGATACAATGAGCAGTTCTTC. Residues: CASSLARYNEQFF.

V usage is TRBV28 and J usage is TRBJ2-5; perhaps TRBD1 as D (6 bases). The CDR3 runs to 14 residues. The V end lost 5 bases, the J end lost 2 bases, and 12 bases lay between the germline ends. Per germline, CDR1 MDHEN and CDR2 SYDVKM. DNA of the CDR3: TGTGCCAGCAGTCCACCGGACAGACAAGAGACCCAGTACTTC. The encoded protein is CASSPPDRQETQYF.

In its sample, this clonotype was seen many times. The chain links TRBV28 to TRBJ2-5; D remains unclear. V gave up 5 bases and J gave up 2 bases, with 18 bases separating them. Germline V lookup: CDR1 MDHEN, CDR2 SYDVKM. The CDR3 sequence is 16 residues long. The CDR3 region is CASSPALDGIQETQYF. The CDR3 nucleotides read TGTGCCAGCAGTCCCGCTCTCGACGGAATACAAGAGACCCAGTACTTC.

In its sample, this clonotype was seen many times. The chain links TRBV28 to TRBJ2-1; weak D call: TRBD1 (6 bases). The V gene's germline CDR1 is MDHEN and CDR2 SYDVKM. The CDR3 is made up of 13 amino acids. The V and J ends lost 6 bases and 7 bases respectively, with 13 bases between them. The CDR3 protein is CASRPDTGNEQFF. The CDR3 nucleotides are TGTGCCAGCAGACCGGATACAGGGAATGAGCAGTTCTTC.

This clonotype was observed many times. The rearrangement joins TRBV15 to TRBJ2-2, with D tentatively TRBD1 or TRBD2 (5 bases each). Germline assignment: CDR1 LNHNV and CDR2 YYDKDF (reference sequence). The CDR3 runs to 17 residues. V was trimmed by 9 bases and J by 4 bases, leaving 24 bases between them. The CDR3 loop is CATSFPGRASLTGELFF. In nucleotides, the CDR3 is TGTGCCACGTCTTTTCCAGGGAGAGCTAGCCTCACCGGGGAGCTGTTTTTT.

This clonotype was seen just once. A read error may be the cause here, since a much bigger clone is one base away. Here the CDR3 DNA reads TGTGCCAGCAGCCCGGACAGCCCACAGGAGCAGTACTTC. As protein: CASSPDSPQEQYF. V usage is TRBV7-9 and J usage is TRBJ2-7, with D possibly being TRBD1 (6 bases). Trimming removed 5 bases from V and 7 bases from J, with 15 bases in between. From germline, CDR1 is SEHNR and CDR2 FQNEAQ (reference sequence). The CDR3 is 13 amino acids.

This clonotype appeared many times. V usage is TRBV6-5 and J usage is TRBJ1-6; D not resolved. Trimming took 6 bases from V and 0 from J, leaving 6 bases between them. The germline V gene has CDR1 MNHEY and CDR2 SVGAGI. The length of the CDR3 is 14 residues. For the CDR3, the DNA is TGTGCCAGCAGCTATGGCTCCTATAATTCACCCCTCCACTTT. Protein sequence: CASSYGSYNSPLHF.